This TCR beta chain was retrieved from a study of monozygotic twins with inflammatory bowel disease. Germline CDR1 reads SGHTA; CDR2 reads FQGTGA. The CDR3 sequence is 15 residues long. No DNA is given; TCRdb re-called the 5' RACE reads and lists each CDR3 protein once. The table lists roughly 320,000 distinct CDR3 sequences. General observations from the study: No detectable difference in repertoire similarity separated concordant from discordant twins, possibly as a result of limited power.

To note about this clonotype: The antigen remains undetermined.

The source is a human donor with ulcerative colitis or Crohn's disease, or a healthy co-twin of an affected twin (not recorded which). The gene calls are TRBV7-3 and TRBJ1-2. Specimen: blood. The CDR3 reads CASSQGGGSGYGYTF.